The 3 T cell receptor beta chains below come from one sample, sequenced in a study of beta chain features in type 1 diabetes. cDNA synthesis used the whole RNA isolate, giving expressed TCRB sequences. Some clones are missing from TCRdb's copy, which holds only in-frame ones; the method was immunoSEQ multiplex PCR. The sample yields about 900,000 clones, 15% to 20% seen once. Sequencing was carried out using naive CD4+ T cells from blood. These receptors all come from a young woman in good health.

The table lists this clone with a few counts. The genes are TRBV18 and TRBJ1-1; no firm D call. Between the trimmed V and J ends, which lost 5 bases and 4 bases, there was a span of 14 bases. Germline V gene data show CDR1 as KGHSH and CDR2 as LQKENI. CDR3 length: 14 amino acids. CDR3 in amino acids: CASSGFSVRTEAFF. CDR3 DNA: TGTGCCAGCTCAGGGTTTTCAGTTCGCACTGAAGCTTTCTTT.

This clone showed up just a few times. V and J are TRBV7-9 and TRBJ2-2; 10 nucleotides line up with TRBD2. Germline-derived CDR1 and CDR2 are SEHNR and FQNEAQ (reference sequence). This CDR3 spans 15 amino acids. J gave up 6 bases and V 9 bases, and 10 bases lay outside the gene matches. The CDR3 DNA sequence: TGTGCCAGTTACATACTAGCGGGATTTGCCGGGGAGCTGTTTTTT. Its protein is CASYILAGFAGELFF.

This clone has more than one count but fewer than ten. The CDR3 sequence is CASSLVGDRADTQYF. The CDR3 DNA is TGTGCCAGCAGCTTAGTCGGCGACAGGGCAGATACGCAGTATTTT. The chain joins TRBV7-3 to TRBJ2-3; 7 bases map to TRBD1. V shed 2 bases, J shed 4 bases, and the junction held 6 bases outside the gene matches. The CDR3 length is 15 residues. Germline lookup yields CDR1 SGHTA and CDR2 FQGTGA.